The clone carrying this TCR beta chain has at least ten counts. Its target is not known. The data are from a study of molecular identifiers for immune sequencing clone quantification. Turning to the study itself: Replicate RNA from around 20,000 or 100,000 naive CD8 T cells formed five aliquots; four were sequenced.

V was cut by 5 bases and J by 2 bases, with 8 bases left in between. Per germline, CDR1 SGHTA and CDR2 FQGNSA. The CDR3 is made up of 13 amino acids. Overall study findings and caveats: In a background of about 1 million naive cells, spiked Jurkat TCR RNA from one cell was reportedly detectable.

From the PCR reads, TCRdb called clonotypes with MiXCR, one entry per CDR3 protein. The table shows approximately 500,000 distinct CDR3 sequences, with roughly 24% occurring only once. Based on a CD8+CD4-CCR7+CD45RA+ profile, naive CD8 T cells were sorted. The specimen sequenced was naive CD8+ T cells from blood, with Jurkat cell RNA spiked in. Stated subset: FACS-sorted CD8+CD4-CCR7+CD45RA+ naive T cells. This receptor was taken from a human donor in good health. Some libraries in this study had Jurkat cell RNA spiked in. This chain connects TRBV7-2 to TRBJ2-3; D is unresolved. This chain's CDR3 is CASSADNTDTQYF. The CDR3 DNA reads TGTGCCAGCAGCGCAGACAACACAGATACGCAGTATTTT.